This T cell receptor beta chain is from a study of cytomegalovirus exposure and HLA in healthy donors. Germline CDR1 is LNHDA and CDR2 is SQIVND (reference sequence). CDR3 length equals 13 residues. The V end was cut by 3 bases, the J end by 3 bases, with 6 bases between. In the PCR, 60 Vbeta and 13 Jbeta primers were used. The table came from immunoSEQ multiplex PCR; TCRdb's copy has only in-frame clones and leaves some out. Among 40,000 to 45,000 clones, around three quarters were seen once, and the ten largest hold roughly 1.5%. Study conclusions and caveats: Earlier analysis looked at TCR beta V segments, and most were productive about 87% or about 30% of the time. A later look showed TCR association rates differing by HLA locus, highest for DRB1 and lowest for HLA-C. A few chains tied to CMV proved CMV antigen-specific in vitro. Beyond CMV serostatus, there was no information to go on about immune exposure.

Worth noting for this clone: The antigen is undetermined.

The sample was PBMCs. The clonotype originates from a man aged 25 to 45 in good health and CMV-seronegative. The rearrangement uses TRBV19 and TRBJ2-1; no reliable D call. CDR3 sequence (DNA): TGTGCCAGTAGTATGTCACTCTACAATGAGCAGTTCTTC. Translating it yields CASSMSLYNEQFF.